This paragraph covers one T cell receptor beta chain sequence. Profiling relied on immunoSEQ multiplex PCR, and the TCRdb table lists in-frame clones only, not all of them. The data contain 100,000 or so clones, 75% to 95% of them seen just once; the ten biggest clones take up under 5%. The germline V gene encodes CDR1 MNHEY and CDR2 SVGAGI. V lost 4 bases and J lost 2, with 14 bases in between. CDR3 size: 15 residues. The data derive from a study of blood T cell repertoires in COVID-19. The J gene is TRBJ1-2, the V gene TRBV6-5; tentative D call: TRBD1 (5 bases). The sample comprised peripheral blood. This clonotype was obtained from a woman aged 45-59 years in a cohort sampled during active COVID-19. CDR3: CASSLDPRQNYGYTF. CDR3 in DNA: TGTGCCAGCAGTTTGGATCCTCGACAGAACTATGGCTACACCTTC.